Listed below are T cell receptor beta chains from one sample, sequenced in a study of CD8+ T cells in alopecia areata. Clones were read by immunoSEQ multiplex PCR, and TCRdb kept only the in-frame ones, dropping some. Found here are fewer than 150,000 clones, approximately 58% of them singletons; the top ten hold roughly 4.5%. The input for sequencing was CD4+ T cells sorted from blood, taken at week 0. Source of these receptors: a human donor with alopecia areata. Both conserved end residues are part of each CDR3. Fields, in order: D gene, J gene, V gene, CDR3 protein. D genes are given only for firm matches.

TRBD2	TRBJ2-1	TRBV15	CATSRDSGYNEQFF
NA	TRBJ2-6	TRBV25-1	CASSGANSGANVLTF
TRBD1	TRBJ1-2	TRBV7-2	CASSLSGQATYGYTF
NA	TRBJ1-5	TRBV15	CATSREGRGNQPQHF
NA	TRBJ2-2	TRBV19	CASSSRTAPTGELFF
TRBD2	TRBJ2-1	TRBV2	CASSGLAGYNEQFF
NA	TRBJ2-3	TRBV5-1	CASSLEDTQYF
NA	TRBJ2-1	TRBV5-5	CASSLRGSYNEQFF
NA	TRBJ2-7	TRBV6-1	CASSEDRSSYEQYF
TRBD2	TRBJ2-1	TRBV5-4	CASSLAGADEQFF
NA	TRBJ2-7	TRBV4-3	CASSQDRRTDEQYF
NA	TRBJ2-3	TRBV9	CASSGQLTTDTQYF
NA	TRBJ1-1	TRBV7-2	CASRLTANTEAFF
NA	TRBJ2-7	TRBV18	CASSPAKGYEQYF
NA	TRBJ2-3	TRBV5-1	CASSLARDTQYF
NA	TRBJ1-1	TRBV6-5	CASSYRQGTEAFF
TRBD1	TRBJ2-3	TRBV28	CASSFRLRDSGTDTQYF
NA	TRBJ1-3	TRBV9	CASSVSVEAGNTIYF
NA	TRBJ1-2	TRBV20-1	CSATGTDGYTF
NA	TRBJ1-1	TRBV11-1	CASSLKGGAGAFF